A single sample gave rise to the 10 T cell receptor beta chains below, sequenced in a study of T cell responses to AZD1222 COVID-19 vaccine. Produced via immunoSEQ multiplex PCR; TCRdb's table is partial and in-frame only. The sample has fewer than 150,000 clones, roughly 87% seen once. The input for sequencing was peripheral blood, taken on day 0 of AZD1222 vaccination. These receptors came from an adult in good health.

This chain joins TRBV28 and TRBJ1-4; 8 bases are a match to TRBD1. Unmatched junction bases numbered 4, after V lost 8 bases and J lost 5 bases. This CDR3 spans 13 amino acids. CDR1 and CDR2 from the germline V gene are MDHEN and SYDVKM. CDR3 sequence reads: CASLRTGNEKLFF. CDR3 nucleotide sequence: TGTGCCAGCCTCCGGACAGGGAATGAAAAACTGTTTTTT. The full variable domain, completed using reference TRBV28 and TRBJ1-4, is DVKVTQSSRYLVKRTGEKVFLECVQDMDHENMFWYRQDPGLGLRLIYFSYDVKMKEKGDIPEGYSVSREKKERFSLILESASTNQTSMYLCASLRTGNEKLFFGSGTQLSVL.

The CDR3, as DNA: TGTGCCAGCAGTTTAGGTGGCAGCGAGCAGTACTTC. Amino acids: CASSLGGSEQYF. J is TRBJ2-7 and V is TRBV12-3 or TRBV12-4; D remains ambiguous. The V end was cut by 1 base, the J end by 6 bases, with 7 bases between. This CDR3 comprises 12 residues.

CDR3 in amino acids: CASSGGRIDRGETQYF. The CDR3 nucleotides are TGTGCCAGCAGCGGAGGACGGATTGACAGGGGTGAGACCCAGTACTTC. The V and J genes are TRBV9 and TRBJ2-5, with 8 bases that match TRBD1. With V trimmed by 3 bases and J by 5 bases, 12 bases remained unmatched. Germline CDR1 reads SGDLS; CDR2 reads YYNGEE. The CDR3 consists of 16 residues.

The genes are TRBV6-5 and TRBJ2-7; 9 nucleotides align to TRBD1. The V segment lost 7 bases and the J segment 4 bases; nucleotides outside the gene matches: 11. CDR3 length equals 15 residues. Looked up from germline, CDR1 is MNHEY and CDR2 is SVGAGI. This chain's CDR3 is CASTEDRGVSYEQYF. CDR3 DNA sequence: TGTGCCAGCACCGAGGACAGGGGAGTATCATACGAGCAGTACTTC.

V and J are TRBV5-1 and TRBJ1-1; D remains unclear. Germline V CDR1 and CDR2: SGHRS, YFSETQ. CDR3 length equals 14 residues. V gave up 5 bases and J gave up 1 base, with 12 bases separating them. CDR3 residues: CASRSGQRNTEAFF. The CDR3 DNA sequence: TGCGCCAGCAGATCCGGGCAGAGGAACACTGAAGCTTTCTTT.

Here the CDR3 reads CASSSPGTGSYEQYF. In nucleotides, the CDR3 is TGTGCCAGCAGTTCCCCCGGGACAGGATCTTACGAGCAGTACTTC. The gene calls are TRBV28 and TRBJ2-7; the match to TRBD1 covers 8 bases. The germline V gene encodes CDR1 MDHEN and CDR2 SYDVKM. This CDR3 is built from 15 residues. Trimming removed 4 bases from V and 4 bases from J; junction bases left unmatched: 9.

V gene TRBV15 combines with J gene TRBJ2-7; 8 positions agree with TRBD1. V dropped 5 bases and J dropped 5; count of bases not matched to a gene: 8. This CDR3 contains 14 residues. Germline CDR1 reads LNHNV; CDR2 reads YYDKDF (reference sequence). CDR3 coding DNA: TGTGCCACCAGCGGCCGGACAGGGAACAACGAGCAGTACTTC. The encoded protein is CATSGRTGNNEQYF.

The chain joins TRBV10-3 to TRBJ1-3; D is unresolved. V was cut by 7 bases and J by 2 bases, with 6 bases left in between. Germline V gene lookup returns CDR1 ENHRY and CDR2 SYGVKD. The CDR3 has 12 residues. In DNA, the CDR3 is TGTGCCATCAACGACCCTGGAAACACCATATATTTT. Translation gives CAINDPGNTIYF.

The V call is TRBV24-1, the J call TRBJ2-7; D is perhaps TRBD1 (5 bases). Trimming left V 5 bases short and J 6 bases short, with 13 bases between. The CDR3 totals 13 residues. Germline-derived CDR1 and CDR2 are KGHDR and SFDVKD. The CDR3: CATSATQGSEQYF. The CDR3 DNA follows: TGTGCCACCAGTGCGACTCAGGGTTCCGAGCAGTACTTC.

The chain has TRBV5-1 and TRBJ2-5; D is unresolved. This CDR3 region has 13 residues. Germline V gene sequence: CDR1 SGHRS, CDR2 YFSETQ. V was clipped by 0 bases and J by 2 bases, with 5 bases between them. The CDR3 DNA sequence: TGCGCCAGCAGCTTGGGAGTACAAGAGACCCAGTACTTC. Protein product: CASSLGVQETQYF. The entire variable domain, with the rest obtained from reference TRBV5-1 and TRBJ2-5, is as follows: KAGVTQTPRYLIKTRGQQVTLSCSPISGHRSVSWYQQTPGQGLQFLFEYFSETQRNKGNFPGRFSGRQFSNSRSEMNVSTLELGDSALYLCASSLGVQETQYFGPGTRLLVL.